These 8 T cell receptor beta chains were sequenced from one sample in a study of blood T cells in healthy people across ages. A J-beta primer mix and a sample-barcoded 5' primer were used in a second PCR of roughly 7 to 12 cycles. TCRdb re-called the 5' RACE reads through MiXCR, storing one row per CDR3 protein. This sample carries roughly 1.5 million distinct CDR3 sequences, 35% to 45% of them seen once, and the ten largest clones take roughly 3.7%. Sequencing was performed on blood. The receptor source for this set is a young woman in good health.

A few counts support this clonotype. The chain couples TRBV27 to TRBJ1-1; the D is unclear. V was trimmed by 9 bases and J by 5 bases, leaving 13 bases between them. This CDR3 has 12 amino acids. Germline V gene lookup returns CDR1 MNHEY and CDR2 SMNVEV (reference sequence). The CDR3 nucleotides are TGTGCCAGTCGTCGACGGGGAACTGAAGCTTTCTTT. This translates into CASRRRGTEAFF.

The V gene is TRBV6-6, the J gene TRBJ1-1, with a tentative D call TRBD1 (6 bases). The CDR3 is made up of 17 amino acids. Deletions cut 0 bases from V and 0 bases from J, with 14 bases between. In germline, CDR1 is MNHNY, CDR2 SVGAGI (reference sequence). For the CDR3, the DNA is TGTGCCAGCAGTTACTCACAGGGTGAAGTTATGAACACTGAAGCTTTCTTT. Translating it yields CASSYSQGEVMNTEAFF.

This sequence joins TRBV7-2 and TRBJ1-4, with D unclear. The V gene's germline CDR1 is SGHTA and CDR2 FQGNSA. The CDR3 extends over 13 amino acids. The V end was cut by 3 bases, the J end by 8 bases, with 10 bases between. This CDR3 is CASSLGRREKLFF. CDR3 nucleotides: TGTGCCAGCAGCTTGGGTCGGAGGGAAAAACTGTTTTTT.

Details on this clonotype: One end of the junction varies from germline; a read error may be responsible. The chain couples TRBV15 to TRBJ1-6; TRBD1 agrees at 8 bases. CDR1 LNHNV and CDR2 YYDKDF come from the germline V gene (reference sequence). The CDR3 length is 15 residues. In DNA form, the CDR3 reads TGTGCCACCAACAGAGATTCAGGGGGCAATTCACCCCTCCACTTT. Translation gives CATNRDSGGNSPLHF.

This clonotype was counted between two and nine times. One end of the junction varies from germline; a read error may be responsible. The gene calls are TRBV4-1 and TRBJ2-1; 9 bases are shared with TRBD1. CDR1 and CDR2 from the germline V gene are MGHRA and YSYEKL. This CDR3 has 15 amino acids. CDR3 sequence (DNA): TGCGCCAGCAGTCAAGCCGGGACAGGGTCGTATGAGCAGTTCTTC. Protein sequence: CASSQAGTGSYEQFF.

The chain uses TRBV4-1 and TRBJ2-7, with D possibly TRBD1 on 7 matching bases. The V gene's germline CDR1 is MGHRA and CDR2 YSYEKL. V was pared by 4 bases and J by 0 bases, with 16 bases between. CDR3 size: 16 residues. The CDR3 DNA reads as TGCGCCAGCAGCCTTACGCCGGGGGACAGCTCCTACGAGCAGTACTTC. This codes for CASSLTPGDSSYEQYF.

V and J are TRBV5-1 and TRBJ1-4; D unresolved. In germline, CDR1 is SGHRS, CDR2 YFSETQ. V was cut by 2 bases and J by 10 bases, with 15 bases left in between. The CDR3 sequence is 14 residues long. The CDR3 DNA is TGCGCCAGCAGCTTAATGGTGGCGGGCGGAAAACTGTTTTTT. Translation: CASSLMVAGGKLFF.

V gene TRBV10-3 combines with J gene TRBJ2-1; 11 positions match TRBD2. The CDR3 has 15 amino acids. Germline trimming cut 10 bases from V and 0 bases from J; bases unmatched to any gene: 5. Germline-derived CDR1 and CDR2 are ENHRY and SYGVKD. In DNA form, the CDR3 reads TGTGCCACGGGTACTAGCGGGAGCTCCTACAATGAGCAGTTCTTC. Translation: CATGTSGSSYNEQFF.